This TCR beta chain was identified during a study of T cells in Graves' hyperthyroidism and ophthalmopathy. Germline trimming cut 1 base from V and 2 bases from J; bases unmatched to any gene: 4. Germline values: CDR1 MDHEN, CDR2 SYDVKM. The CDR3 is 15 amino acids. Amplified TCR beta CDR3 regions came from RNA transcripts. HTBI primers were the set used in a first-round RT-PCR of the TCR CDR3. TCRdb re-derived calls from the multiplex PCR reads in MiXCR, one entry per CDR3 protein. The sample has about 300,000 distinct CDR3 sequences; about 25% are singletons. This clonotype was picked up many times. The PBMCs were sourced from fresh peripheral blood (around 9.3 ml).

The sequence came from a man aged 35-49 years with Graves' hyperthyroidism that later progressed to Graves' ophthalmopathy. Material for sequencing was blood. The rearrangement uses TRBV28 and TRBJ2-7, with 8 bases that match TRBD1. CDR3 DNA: TGTGCCAGCAGTTTATCGCAGGGGGCCGCCTACGAGCAGTACTTC. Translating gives CASSLSQGAAYEQYF.